These T cell receptor beta chains were read from a single sample in a study of T cell responses to AZD1222 COVID-19 vaccine. Here immunoSEQ multiplex PCR was the method, and the copy in TCRdb shows in-frame clones only, minus some. In the table there are 150,000 to 200,000 clones, 85% to 90% of which are singletons. The sample consisted of peripheral blood, taken on day 0 of MenACWY control vaccination. The receptors stem from an adult in good health. Both conserved end residues are part of each CDR3. A D gene is named only where the DNA matches it firmly. Size is stated for part of the rows, as once, few or many counts, or as a class when the clone is expanded.

V	size	J	D	DNA	CDR3
TRBV9	once	TRBJ1-1	-	TGTGCCAGCAGCGCAGGGAGCACTGCGAACACTGAAGCTTTCTTT	CASSAGSTANTEAFF
TRBV9	-	TRBJ2-5	TRBD2	TGTGCCAGCAGCGGCAGCGGGGCCCTCCAAGAGACCCAGTACTTC	CASSGSGALQETQYF
TRBV9	-	TRBJ2-3	-	TGTGCCAGCAGCGTAGTTCCCTCTAGCACAGATACGCAGTATTTT	CASSVVPSSTDTQYF
TRBV15	-	TRBJ1-1	-	TGTGCCACCAGCAGAAAGCTTGGGGGGGACACTGAAGCTTTCTTT	CATSRKLGGDTEAFF
TRBV30	-	TRBJ2-3	-	TGTGCCTGGACTAATAGCTTTAGCACAGATACGCAGTATTTT	CAWTNSFSTDTQYF
TRBV7-9	-	TRBJ2-7	-	TGTGCCAGCAGCTTAAGACAAAACGGCTACGAGCAGTACTTC	CASSLRQNGYEQYF
TRBV3-1/TRBV3-2	-	TRBJ2-7	-	TGTGCCAGCAGCCAAGCCCACTACGAGCAGTACTTC	CASSQAHYEQYF
TRBV19	-	TRBJ2-3	-	TGTGCCAGTGACTCGGTCGGAGGTACGCAGTATTTT	CASDSVGGTQYF
TRBV5-1	-	TRBJ2-7	TRBD1	TGCGCCAGCAGCTCGGGACAGGGTCTCTACGAGCAGTACTTC	CASSSGQGLYEQYF
TRBV15	-	TRBJ2-1	TRBD1	TGTGCCACCAGCAGAGACCCATCGTCCGGGACAGCATCCTACAATGAGCAGTTCTTC	CATSRDPSSGTASYNEQFF
TRBV29-1	-	TRBJ2-5	TRBD2	TGCAGCGTTCAAAAGGGAGTAGCGGGAGGTGAGACCCAGTACTTC	CSVQKGVAGGETQYF
TRBV30	few	TRBJ1-2	-	TGTGCCTGGAGTCTCTATTCTCGATACAGGGGCTACACCTTC	CAWSLYSRYRGYTF
TRBV28	-	TRBJ1-2	-	TGTGCCAGCAGTTGGGGGACGCATTATGGCTACACCTTC	CASSWGTHYGYTF
TRBV28	-	TRBJ2-3	TRBD2	TGTGCCAGCAGCGGGCGGGAGGCAGATACGCAGTATTTT	CASSGREADTQYF
TRBV3-1/TRBV3-2	few	TRBJ1-5	-	TGTGCCAGCAGCCAAGAAATTAGCAATCAGCCCCAGCATTTT	CASSQEISNQPQHF
TRBV5-1	once	TRBJ2-7	TRBD2	TGCGCCAGCAGCTTCGAGACGGGACTAGCGGGAGGACCTTACGAGCAGTACTTC	CASSFETGLAGGPYEQYF
TRBV30	-	TRBJ2-1	TRBD2	TGTGCCTGGAGTCACAAAGGACTAGCGGGGGGCGAGCAGTTCTTC	CAWSHKGLAGGEQFF
TRBV6-5	-	TRBJ2-5	-	TGTGCCAGCAGTTCCCCCCCGCCAGAGGAGACCCAGTACTTC	CASSSPPPEETQYF
TRBV7-6	once	TRBJ2-3	-	TGTGCCAGCAGCTTTTCCTTTGACACAGATACGCAGTATTTT	CASSFSFDTDTQYF
TRBV28	-	TRBJ1-6	-	TGTGCCAGCAGTACCCCCCCCATCGAAAATTCACCCCTCCACTTT	CASSTPPIENSPLHF
TRBV18	-	TRBJ2-1	TRBD2	TGTGCCAGCTCACCCAAGACTAGCGGCTCCTACAATGAGCAGTTCTTC	CASSPKTSGSYNEQFF
TRBV3-1/TRBV3-2	-	TRBJ1-4	-	TGTGCCAGCAGCAGTAATGAAAAACTGTTTTTT	CASSSNEKLFF
TRBV5-1	-	TRBJ2-3	TRBD2	TGCGCCAGCAGCTCGGCGACTAGCGGGGGGGCAGATACGCAGTATTTT	CASSSATSGGADTQYF
TRBV25-1	-	TRBJ1-2	-	TGTGCCAGCAGCCTTGGAGCGTCTATGGGCTACACCTTC	CASSLGASMGYTF
TRBV27	-	TRBJ2-7	-	TGTGCCAGCAGTACCTCAGGCAGTTCCTACGAGCAGTACTTC	CASSTSGSSYEQYF
TRBV19	once	TRBJ1-5	-	TGTGCCAGTAGTACGGGAGTGGGGGGAGGTTTGGCCCAGCATTTT	CASSTGVGGGLAQHF
TRBV7-6	-	TRBJ1-1	-	TGTGCCAGCAGCTTAGTCTCAGGGTCGAACACTGAAGCTTTCTTT	CASSLVSGSNTEAFF
TRBV10-2	-	TRBJ2-1	TRBD2	TGCGCCACCAGGGAGGGCCGAGGTGAGCAGTTCTTC	CATREGRGEQFF
TRBV2	-	TRBJ1-2	-	TGTGCCAGCAGTGCAAAGGGGAGGCCATCCTTC	CASSAKGRPSF
TRBV24-1	-	TRBJ1-3	-	TGTGCCACCAGTGAGCCGCAGGGGATTGGAAACACCATATATTTT	CATSEPQGIGNTIYF
TRBV7-2	-	TRBJ1-5	-	TGTGCCAGCAGCTTAGAGCAGGGTGGTCAGCCCCAGCATTTT	CASSLEQGGQPQHF